Below, 6 T cell receptor beta chains from the same sample are listed, as sequenced in a study of beta chain features in type 1 diabetes. The isolated RNA, all of it, was reverse transcribed, so expressed TCRB transcripts were what got sequenced. Some clones are missing from TCRdb's copy, which holds only in-frame ones; the method was immunoSEQ multiplex PCR. The data hold a few hundred thousand clones, with around 15% observed a single time. Sequencing was performed on naive CD4+ T cells from blood. All receptors derive from a young woman in good health.

This chain uses TRBV30 with TRBJ2-2; D is unclear. The V end was cut by 0 bases, the J end by 2 bases, with 16 bases between. The CDR3 extends over 17 amino acids. Germline V CDR1 and CDR2: GTSNPN, SVGIG (reference sequence). CDR3 region: CAWSVDMSHLNTGELFF. CDR3 in DNA: TGTGCCTGGAGTGTTGACATGAGTCATCTTAACACCGGGGAGCTGTTTTTT.

This clone has only a few counts. This chain connects TRBV7-3 to TRBJ2-1, with D tentatively TRBD2 (5 bases). The V end was cut by 5 bases, the J end by 6 bases, with 14 bases between. Per the germline V gene, CDR1 is SGHTA and CDR2 is FQGTGA. CDR3 size: 14 residues. The CDR3 bases are TGTGCCAGCAGCCGCACTCGGGGATCCAATGAGCAGTTCTTC. Translated, it gives CASSRTRGSNEQFF.

This CDR3 is CASSPTGAYQETQYF. The CDR3 DNA reads as TGTGCCAGCAGCCCGACAGGAGCTTACCAAGAGACCCAGTACTTC. The chain combines TRBV28 with TRBJ2-5; possibly TRBD1 for D (6 bases). The CDR3 covers 15 residues. Looked up from germline, CDR1 is MDHEN and CDR2 is SYDVKM. Trimming stripped 6 bases from V and 0 bases from J, with 14 bases between.

The chain links TRBV14 to TRBJ1-5, with D unresolved. Germline assignment: CDR1 SGHDN and CDR2 FVKESK. V gave up 1 base and J gave up 7 bases, with 11 bases separating them. The CDR3 has 14 residues. CDR3: CASSQVRENQPQHF. The CDR3 DNA sequence: TGTGCCAGCAGCCAAGTGAGGGAGAACCAGCCCCAGCATTTT.

In its sample, this clone was seen a few times. V usage is TRBV7-9 and J usage is TRBJ2-5, with D possibly TRBD2 on 6 matching bases. The DNA end lines up better with TRBJ2-7; the J call may be wrong. This CDR3 contains 12 residues. Germline V gene data show CDR1 as SEHNR and CDR2 as FQNEAQ (reference sequence). In nucleotides, the CDR3 is TGTGCCAGCAGCCGGGGGAGCTACGAGCAGTACTTC. As protein: CASSRGSYEQYF.

This rearrangement joins TRBV29-1 to TRBJ2-3; 10 positions match TRBD2. The V and J ends lost 6 bases and 4 bases, in that order; junction bases with no gene match: 7. CDR3 length equals 14 residues. Germline V lookup: CDR1 SQVTM, CDR2 ANQGSEA. For the CDR3, the DNA is TGCAGCGTCAGCGGGAGGGCCCGGGCAGATACGCAGTATTTT. Encoded protein: CSVSGRARADTQYF.